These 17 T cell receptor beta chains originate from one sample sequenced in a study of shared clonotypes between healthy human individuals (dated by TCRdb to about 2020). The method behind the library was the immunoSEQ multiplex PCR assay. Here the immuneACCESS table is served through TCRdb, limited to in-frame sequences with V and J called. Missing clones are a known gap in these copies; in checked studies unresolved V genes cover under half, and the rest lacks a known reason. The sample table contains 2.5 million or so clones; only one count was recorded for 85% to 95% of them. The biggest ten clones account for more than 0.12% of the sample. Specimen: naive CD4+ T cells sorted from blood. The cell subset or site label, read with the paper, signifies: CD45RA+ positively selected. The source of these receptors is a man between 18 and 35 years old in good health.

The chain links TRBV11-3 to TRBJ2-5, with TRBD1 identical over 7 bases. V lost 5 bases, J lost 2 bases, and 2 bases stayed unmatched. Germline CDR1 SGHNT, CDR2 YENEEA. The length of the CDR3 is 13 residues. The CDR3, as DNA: TGTGCCAGCAGCCCGGGACAGCAAGAGACCCAGTACTTC. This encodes CASSPGQQETQYF.

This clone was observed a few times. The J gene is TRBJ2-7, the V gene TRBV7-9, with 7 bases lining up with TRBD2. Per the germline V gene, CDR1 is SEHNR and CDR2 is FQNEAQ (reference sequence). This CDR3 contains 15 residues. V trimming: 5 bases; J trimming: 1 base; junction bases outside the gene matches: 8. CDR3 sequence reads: CASSAAGSGSYEQYF. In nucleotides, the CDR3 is TGTGCCAGCAGCGCAGCGGGATCAGGGTCCTACGAGCAGTACTTC. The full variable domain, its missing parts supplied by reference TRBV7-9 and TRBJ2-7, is DTGVSQNPRHKITKRGQNVTFRCDPISEHNRLYWYRQTLGQGPEFLTYFQNEAQLEKSRLLSDRFSAERPKGSFSTLEIQRTEQGDSAMYLCASSAAGSGSYEQYFGPGTRLTVT.

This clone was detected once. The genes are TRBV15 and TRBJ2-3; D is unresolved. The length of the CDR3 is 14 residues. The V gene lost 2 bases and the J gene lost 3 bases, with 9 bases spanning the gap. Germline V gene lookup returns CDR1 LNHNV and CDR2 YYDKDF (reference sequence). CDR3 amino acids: CATSRFERTDTQYF. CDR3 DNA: TGTGCCACCAGCAGATTCGAACGAACAGATACGCAGTATTTT.

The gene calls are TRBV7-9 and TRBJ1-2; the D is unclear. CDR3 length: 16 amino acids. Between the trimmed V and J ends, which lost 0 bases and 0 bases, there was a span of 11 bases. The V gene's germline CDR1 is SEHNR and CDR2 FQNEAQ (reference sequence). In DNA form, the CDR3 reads TGTGCCAGCAGCTTAGCGCCGTCTAGGGCTAACTATGGCTACACCTTC. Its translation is CASSLAPSRANYGYTF.

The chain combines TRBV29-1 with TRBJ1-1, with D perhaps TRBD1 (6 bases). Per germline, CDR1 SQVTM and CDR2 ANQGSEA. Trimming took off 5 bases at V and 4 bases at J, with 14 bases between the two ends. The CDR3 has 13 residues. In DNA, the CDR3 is TGCAGCGTTAATAGGGGGAGTGGCACTGAAGCTTTCTTT. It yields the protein CSVNRGSGTEAFF.

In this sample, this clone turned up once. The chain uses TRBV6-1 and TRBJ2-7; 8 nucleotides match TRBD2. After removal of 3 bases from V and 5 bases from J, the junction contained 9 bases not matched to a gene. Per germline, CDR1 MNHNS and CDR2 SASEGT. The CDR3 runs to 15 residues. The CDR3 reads CASSESVAGHHEQYF. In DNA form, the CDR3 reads TGTGCCAGCAGTGAGTCGGTAGCGGGACACCACGAGCAGTACTTC.

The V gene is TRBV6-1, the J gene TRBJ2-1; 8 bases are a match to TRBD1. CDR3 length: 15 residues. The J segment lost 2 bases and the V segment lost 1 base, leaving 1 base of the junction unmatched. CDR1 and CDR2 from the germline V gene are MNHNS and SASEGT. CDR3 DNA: TGTGCCAGCAGTGAAGGACAGGGGCCCTACAATGAGCAGTTCTTC. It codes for CASSEGQGPYNEQFF.

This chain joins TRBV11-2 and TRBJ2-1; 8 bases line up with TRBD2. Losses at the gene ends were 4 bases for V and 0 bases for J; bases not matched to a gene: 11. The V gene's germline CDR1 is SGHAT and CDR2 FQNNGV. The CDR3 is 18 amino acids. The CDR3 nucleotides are TGTGCCAGCAGCTCACCGATTTTAGCGGGGTACTCCTACAATGAGCAGTTCTTC. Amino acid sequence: CASSSPILAGYSYNEQFF.

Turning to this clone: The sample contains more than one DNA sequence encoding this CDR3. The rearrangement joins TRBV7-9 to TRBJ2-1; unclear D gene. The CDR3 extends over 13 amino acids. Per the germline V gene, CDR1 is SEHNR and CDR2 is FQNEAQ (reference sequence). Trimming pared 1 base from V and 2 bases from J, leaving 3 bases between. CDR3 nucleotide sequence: TGTGCCAGCAGCTTAGTCCCCTACAATGAGCAGTTCTTC. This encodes CASSLVPYNEQFF.

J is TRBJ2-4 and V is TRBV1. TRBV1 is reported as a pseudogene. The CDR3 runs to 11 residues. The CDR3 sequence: CTSSQDRFQYF. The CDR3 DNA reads TGCACCAGCAGCCAAGATAGGTTCCAGTACTTC.

The CDR3 reads CASSLTGQGSYEQYF. The CDR3, as DNA: TGTGCCAGCAGCTTAACTGGACAGGGCTCCTACGAGCAGTACTTC. The V and J genes are TRBV7-8 and TRBJ2-7; 8 nucleotides agree with TRBD1. The CDR3 has 15 residues. Per germline, CDR1 SGHVS and CDR2 FQNEAQ. V lost 2 bases and J lost 0; bases outside the gene matches: 3.

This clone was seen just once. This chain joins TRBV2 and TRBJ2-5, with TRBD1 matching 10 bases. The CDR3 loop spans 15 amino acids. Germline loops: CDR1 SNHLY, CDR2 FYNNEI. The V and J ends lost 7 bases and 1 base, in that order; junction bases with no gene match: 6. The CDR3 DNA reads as TGTGCCAGCACACCGGGACAGGGGCCCCAAGAGACCCAGTACTTC. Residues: CASTPGQGPQETQYF.

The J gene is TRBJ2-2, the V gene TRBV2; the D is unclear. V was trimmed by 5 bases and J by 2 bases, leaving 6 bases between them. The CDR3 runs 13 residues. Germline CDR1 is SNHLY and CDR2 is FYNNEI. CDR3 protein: CASSPRNTGELFF. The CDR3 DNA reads TGTGCCAGCAGTCCCCGAAACACCGGGGAGCTGTTTTTT. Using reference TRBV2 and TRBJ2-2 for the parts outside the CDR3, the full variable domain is EPEVTQTPSHQVTQMGQEVILRCVPISNHLYFYWYRQILGQKVEFLVSFYNNEISEKSEIFDDQFSVERPDGSNFTLKIRSTKLEDSAMYFCASSPRNTGELFFGEGSRLTVL.

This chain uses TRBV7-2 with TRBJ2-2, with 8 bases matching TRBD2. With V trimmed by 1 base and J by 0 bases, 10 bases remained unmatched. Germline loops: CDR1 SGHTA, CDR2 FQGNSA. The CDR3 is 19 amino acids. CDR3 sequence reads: CASSLVRLAGVANTGELFF. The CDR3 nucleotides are TGTGCCAGCAGCTTAGTCCGGCTAGCGGGCGTGGCGAACACCGGGGAGCTGTTTTTT.

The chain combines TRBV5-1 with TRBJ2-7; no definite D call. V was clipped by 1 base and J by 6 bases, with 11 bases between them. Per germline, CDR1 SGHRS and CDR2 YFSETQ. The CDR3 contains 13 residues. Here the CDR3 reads CASSLRIRGEQYF. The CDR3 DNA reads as TGCGCCAGCAGCTTGCGGATTAGAGGCGAGCAGTACTTC.

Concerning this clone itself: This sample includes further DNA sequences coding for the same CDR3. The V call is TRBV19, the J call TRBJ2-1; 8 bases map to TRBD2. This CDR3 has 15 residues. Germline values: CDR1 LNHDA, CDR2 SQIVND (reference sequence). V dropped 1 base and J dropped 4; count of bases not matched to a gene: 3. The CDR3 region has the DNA TGTGCCAGTAGTATAGGAGCGGGAGTGTACAATGAGCAGTTCTTC. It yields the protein CASSIGAGVYNEQFF.

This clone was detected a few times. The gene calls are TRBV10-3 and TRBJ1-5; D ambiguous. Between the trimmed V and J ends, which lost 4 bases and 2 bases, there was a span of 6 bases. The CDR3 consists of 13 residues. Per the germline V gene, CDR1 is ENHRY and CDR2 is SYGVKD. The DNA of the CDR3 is TGTGCCATCAGTGGTCAGGGCAATCAGCCCCAGCATTTT. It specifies CAISGQGNQPQHF.